A single sample is the source of the 16 T cell receptor beta chains below, sequenced in a study of beta chain features in type 1 diabetes. Expressed TCRB transcripts were sequenced because the entire RNA isolate underwent reverse transcription. The repertoire was sequenced with immunoSEQ multiplex PCR; TCRdb's copy has only in-frame clones and lacks some. The table includes 200,000 to 300,000 clones, about a tenth detected once. The study, taken as a whole, reports: Across all four CD4+ subsets, people with type 1 diabetes showed modestly shorter TCRB CDR3s.

Antigen specificity for these receptors is unknown. The sequencing input was naive CD4+ T cells from blood. These receptors all stem from a man under 40 with type 1 diabetes.

A few counts support this clone. The gene calls are TRBV2 and TRBJ2-7; 10 bases are a match to TRBD1. CDR3 length: 13 amino acids. Germline trimming cut 8 bases from V and 1 base from J; bases unmatched to any gene: 2. CDR1 and CDR2 from the germline V gene are SNHLY and FYNNEI. In DNA, the CDR3 is TGTGCCAGCCGACAGGGGGCATCCTACGAGCAGTACTTC. Its translation: CASRQGASYEQYF. The whole variable domain, filled in from reference TRBV2 and TRBJ2-7, reads EPEVTQTPSHQVTQMGQEVILRCVPISNHLYFYWYRQILGQKVEFLVSFYNNEISEKSEIFDDQFSVERPDGSNFTLKIRSTKLEDSAMYFCASRQGASYEQYFGPGTRLTVT.

The chain carries TRBV5-4 and TRBJ2-3, with a weak D call TRBD2 (6 bases). There are 15 residues in the CDR3. CDR1 is SGHNT and CDR2 is YYREEE in the germline V gene (reference sequence). V lost 4 bases and J 2 bases, leaving 14 bases between the germline ends. CDR3 nucleotide sequence: TGTGCCAGCAGCACGACTAGGGCAGTCACAGATACGCAGTATTTT. This codes for CASSTTRAVTDTQYF. The full variable domain, completed using reference TRBV5-4 and TRBJ2-3, is ETGVTQSPTHLIKTRGQQVTLRCSSQSGHNTVSWYQQALGQGPQFIFQYYREEENGRGNFPPRFSGLQFPNYSSELNVNALELDDSALYLCASSTTRAVTDTQYFGPGTRLTVL.

This clone was counted only a few times. The chain joins TRBV11-1 to TRBJ2-7; no definite D call. Germline CDR1 and CDR2: SGHAT and FQDESV (reference sequence). The CDR3 has 11 amino acids. Trimming cost V 4 bases and J 4 bases, with 5 bases left between them. In nucleotides, the CDR3 is TGTGCCAGCAGCTCCGCGTACGAGCAGTACTTC. It yields the protein CASSSAYEQYF.

The chain uses TRBV11-1 and TRBJ2-2, with 7 nucleotides matching TRBD1. CDR3 length equals 15 residues. With V trimmed by 1 base and J by 2 bases, 1 base remained unmatched. Germline CDR1 is SGHAT and CDR2 is FQDESV (reference sequence). The CDR3 is CASSLGTGNTGELFF. Written as DNA, the CDR3 is TGTGCCAGCAGCTTAGGGACAGGCAACACCGGGGAGCTGTTTTTT.

The rearrangement joins TRBV9 to TRBJ2-3, with 10 bases matching TRBD2. V dropped 0 bases and J dropped 2; count of bases not matched to a gene: 3. The germline V gene encodes CDR1 SGDLS and CDR2 YYNGEE. The CDR3 totals 16 residues. This chain's CDR3 is CASSVVAGGPTDTQYF. DNA for the CDR3: TGTGCCAGCAGCGTAGTAGCGGGGGGACCCACAGATACGCAGTATTTT.

This chain uses TRBV15 with TRBJ1-1, with TRBD1 as a possible D gene (6 bases). Trimming removed 3 bases from V and 4 bases from J, with 12 bases in between. Looked up from germline, CDR1 is LNHNV and CDR2 is YYDKDF (reference sequence). The length of the CDR3 is 14 residues. The CDR3: CATSRGAGGTEAFF. Written as DNA, the CDR3 is TGTGCCACCAGCAGGGGGGCTGGGGGCACTGAAGCTTTCTTT.

The chain has TRBV7-2 and TRBJ2-1; no firm D call. This CDR3 has 13 residues. Germline V gene data show CDR1 as SGHTA and CDR2 as FQGNSA. V was trimmed by 5 bases and J by 1 base, leaving 6 bases between them. Written as DNA, the CDR3 is TGTGCCAGCAGCGGGCAGTCCTACAATGAGCAGTTCTTC. Its protein is CASSGQSYNEQFF.

The chain combines TRBV19 with TRBJ1-1; no reliable D call. Between the trimmed V and J ends, which lost 6 bases and 5 bases, there was a span of 16 bases. The germline gives CDR1 LNHDA, CDR2 SQIVND (reference sequence). CDR3 length: 14 amino acids. The CDR3: CASSPGRLKTEAFF. CDR3 bases: TGTGCCAGTAGCCCGGGGAGGCTAAAGACTGAAGCTTTCTTT.

This chain links TRBV5-1 with TRBJ1-1; tentatively, D is TRBD1 (6 bases). The CDR3 consists of 15 residues. In germline, CDR1 is SGHRS, CDR2 YFSETQ. V was clipped by 5 bases and J by 1 base, with 15 bases between them. CDR3 sequence reads: CASRFWQGSNTEAFF. The CDR3 DNA reads as TGCGCCAGCAGGTTTTGGCAGGGGTCGAACACTGAAGCTTTCTTT.

Only a few counts were recorded for this clone. J is TRBJ1-2 and V is TRBV9, with 10 bases lining up with TRBD1. Germline V gives CDR1 SGDLS, CDR2 YYNGEE. There are 14 residues in the CDR3. V shed 2 bases, J shed 7 bases, and the junction held 5 bases outside the gene matches. CDR3 nucleotide sequence: TGTGCCAGCAGCGTCGGGACAGGGGAGGCTGGCTACACCTTC. It translates to CASSVGTGEAGYTF.

This clone was counted a few times. The genes are TRBV29-1 and TRBJ1-2; TRBD1 agrees at 7 bases. This CDR3 region has 15 residues. CDR1 and CDR2 (germline): SQVTM, ANQGSEA. V gave up 6 bases and J gave up 4 bases; unmatched junction bases: 14. CDR3 loop: CSVTPQNRGGYGYTF. The CDR3 coding sequence is TGCAGCGTAACTCCTCAAAACAGGGGTGGCTATGGCTACACCTTC.

The table lists this clone with a few counts. The rearrangement links TRBV5-1 to TRBJ2-3, with 7 bases matching TRBD1. CDR3 length: 14 amino acids. J gave up 4 bases and V 1 base, and 3 bases lay outside the gene matches. Germline assignment: CDR1 SGHRS and CDR2 YFSETQ. The CDR3 nucleotides read TGCGCCAGCAGCTTGTGGCAGGGGGCAGATACGCAGTATTTT. Protein sequence: CASSLWQGADTQYF.

A few counts support this clone. The chain has TRBV2 and TRBJ2-3; a possible D gene is TRBD2 (7 bases). V gave up 6 bases and J gave up 0 bases, with 13 bases separating them. Germline V gene sequence: CDR1 SNHLY, CDR2 FYNNEI. The CDR3 length is 15 residues. This chain's CDR3 is CASSPEGGSTDTQYF. CDR3 coding DNA: TGTGCCAGCAGCCCCGAGGGGGGGAGCACAGATACGCAGTATTTT.

In this sample, this clone turned up a few times. The rearrangement uses TRBV5-4 and TRBJ2-1, with D possibly TRBD2 on 7 matching bases. The CDR3 sequence is 14 residues long. Deletions cut 9 bases from V and 2 bases from J, with 15 bases between. Per the germline V gene, CDR1 is SGHNT and CDR2 is YYREEE (reference sequence). CDR3 amino acids: CATLKGGAYNEQFF. Written as DNA, the CDR3 is TGTGCCACCCTCAAGGGGGGGGCCTACAATGAGCAGTTCTTC.

The table lists this clone with a few counts. V and J are TRBV5-1 and TRBJ1-1; 8 bases map to TRBD1. CDR1 is SGHRS, CDR2 YFSETQ, per germline. The CDR3 covers 15 residues. Trimming cost V 4 bases and J 0 bases; bases outside gene matches: 5. The CDR3 DNA is TGCGCCAGCAGCCAAACAGGGGGATTGAACACTGAAGCTTTCTTT. Amino acids: CASSQTGGLNTEAFF.

V is TRBV2 and J is TRBJ2-5, with 7 bases identical to TRBD1. CDR1 is SNHLY, CDR2 FYNNEI, per germline. CDR3 size: 14 residues. The V gene end was trimmed by 4 bases and the J gene end by 0 bases; junction bases not matched to a gene: 2. The DNA of the CDR3 is TGTGCCAGCAGTGTGGGACAGTACCAAGAGACCCAGTACTTC. This sequence encodes CASSVGQYQETQYF.